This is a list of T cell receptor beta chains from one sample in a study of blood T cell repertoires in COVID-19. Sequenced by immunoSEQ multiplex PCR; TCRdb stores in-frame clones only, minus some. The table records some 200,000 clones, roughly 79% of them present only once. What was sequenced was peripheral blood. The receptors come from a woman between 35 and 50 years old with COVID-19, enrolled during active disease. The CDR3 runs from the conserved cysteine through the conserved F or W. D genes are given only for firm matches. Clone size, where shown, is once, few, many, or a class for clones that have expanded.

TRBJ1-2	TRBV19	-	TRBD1	TGTGCCAGTAGTAGTACAGGGGGATATGGCTACACCTTC	CASSSTGGYGYTF
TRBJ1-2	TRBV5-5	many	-	TGTGCCAGCAGCCTGGGGAGTAACTATGGCTACACCTTC	CASSLGSNYGYTF
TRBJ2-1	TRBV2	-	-	TGTGCCAGCTGCGGGGAGGGGGGCGGTGAGCAGTTCTTC	CASCGEGGGEQFF
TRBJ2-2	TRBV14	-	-	TGTGCCAGCAGCCAAGTCGGGAGCAGCACCGGGGAGCTGTTTTTT	CASSQVGSSTGELFF
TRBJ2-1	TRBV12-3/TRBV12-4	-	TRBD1	TGTGCCAGCAGACAGGGGAATGAGCAGTTCTTC	CASRQGNEQFF
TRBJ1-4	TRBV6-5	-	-	TGTGCCAGCAGTTACTCGATCCCGGTAGCTAATGAAAAACTGTTTTTT	CASSYSIPVANEKLFF
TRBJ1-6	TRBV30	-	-	TGTGCCTGGAGGGGCGTGAGCTCCTATAATTCACCCCTCCACTTT	CAWRGVSSYNSPLHF
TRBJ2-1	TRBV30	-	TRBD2	TGTGCCTGGAGTGGAACCGGGACTACCTATTACAATGAGCAGTTCTTC	CAWSGTGTTYYNEQFF
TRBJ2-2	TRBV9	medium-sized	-	TGTGCCAGCAGCATAACACAAGACTCGAACACCGGGGAGCTGTTTTTT	CASSITQDSNTGELFF
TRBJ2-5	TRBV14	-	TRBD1	TGTGCCAGCAGCCTCAACCGACAGGGTTCGACCCAGTACTTC	CASSLNRQGSTQYF
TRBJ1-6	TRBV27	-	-	TGTGCCAGCAGTTTTTTACAGATTAATTCACCCCTCCACTTT	CASSFLQINSPLHF
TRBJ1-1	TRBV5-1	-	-	TGCGCCAGCAGCTTGGTCGGGGGACTGAACACTGAAGCTTTCTTT	CASSLVGGLNTEAFF
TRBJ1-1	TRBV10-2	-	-	TGCGCCAGCAGTGTGCTGTTGTCGGGTGAAGCTTTCTTT	CASSVLLSGEAFF
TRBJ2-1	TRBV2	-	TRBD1	TGTGCCAGCAGTGAAGGAAACTACAGGGGAACTGAGCAGTTCTTC	CASSEGNYRGTEQFF
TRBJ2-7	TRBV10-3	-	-	TGTGCCACCTCGACAGGAGCCTCCTACGAGCAGTACTTC	CATSTGASYEQYF
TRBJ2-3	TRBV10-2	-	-	TGCGCCAGCAGTGAGTCGTCTAGTGCAGATACGCAGTATTTT	CASSESSSADTQYF
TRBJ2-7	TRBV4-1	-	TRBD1	TGCGCCAGCAGCCAAGGCGGACAGGGGTTTGACGAGCAGTACTTC	CASSQGGQGFDEQYF
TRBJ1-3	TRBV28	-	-	TGTGCCAGCAGTTTACAGGGTCGACTCGGAAACACCATATATTTT	CASSLQGRLGNTIYF
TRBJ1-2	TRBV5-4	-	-	TGTGCCAGCAGCTCTAAGAGTAACTATGGCTACACCTTC	CASSSKSNYGYTF
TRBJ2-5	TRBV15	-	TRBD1	TGTGCCACCAGCCCTCGTCCAGGGGGCCCGGAGACCCAGTACTTC	CATSPRPGGPETQYF
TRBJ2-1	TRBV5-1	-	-	TGCGCCAGCAGCTTTGGTCCATGGCGGGACCAACCGGGCAATGAGCAGTTCTTC	CASSFGPWRDQPGNEQFF
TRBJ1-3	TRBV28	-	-	TGTGCCAGCAGCCTAGCGGGAGGCTCTGGAAACACCATATATTTT	CASSLAGGSGNTIYF
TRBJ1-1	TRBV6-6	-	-	TGTGCCAGCAGTTTACAGGAATACACTGAAGCTTTCTTT	CASSLQEYTEAFF
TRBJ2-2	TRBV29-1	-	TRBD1	TGCAGCGTTGAATCACAGGGGGCAGGGGAGCTGTTTTTT	CSVESQGAGELFF
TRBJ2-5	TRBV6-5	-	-	TGTGCCAGCGCGGTCCAAGAGACCCAGTACTTC	CASAVQETQYF
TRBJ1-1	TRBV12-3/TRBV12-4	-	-	TGTGCCAGCAGAAAGACAGGTGGGAATGAAGCTTTCTTT	CASRKTGGNEAFF
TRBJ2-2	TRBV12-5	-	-	TGTGCTAGTGGTTTGCGGGAGCGGTCCGCCGGGGAGCTGTTTTTT	CASGLRERSAGELFF
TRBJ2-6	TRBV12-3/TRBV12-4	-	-	TGTGCCAGCAGGCGCTCTGGGGCCAACGTCCTGACTTTC	CASRRSGANVLTF
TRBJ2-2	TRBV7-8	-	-	TGTGCCAGCAGTTCAGTAGGTGGAGACACCGGGGAGCTGTTTTTT	CASSSVGGDTGELFF
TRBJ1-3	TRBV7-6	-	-	TGTGCCAGCAGCTTAGGAGGGTTCATAGCCGGAAACACCATATATTTT	CASSLGGFIAGNTIYF
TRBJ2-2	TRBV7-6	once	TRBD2	TGTGCCAGCAGCTTCTTCGAGCGGGAGGCCTCGACCGGGGAGCTGTTTTTT	CASSFFEREASTGELFF
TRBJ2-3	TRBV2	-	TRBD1	TGTGCCACCTACAGGGGTTTTATGACCACAGATACGCAGTATTTT	CATYRGFMTTDTQYF
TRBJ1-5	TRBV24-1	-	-	TGTGCCACCAGTGATTTGCGCGGGGCAGATCAGCCCCAGCATTTT	CATSDLRGADQPQHF
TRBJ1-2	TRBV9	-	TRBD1	TGTGCCAGCAGCGTAGGGGACAGCTATGGCTACACCTTC	CASSVGDSYGYTF
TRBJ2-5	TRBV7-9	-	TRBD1	TGTGCCAGCAGCCTCTGGACAGGGGGCACGGAGACCCAGTACTTC	CASSLWTGGTETQYF
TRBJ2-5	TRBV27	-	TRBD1	TGTGCCAGCAGTGTGTACAGGGGGCGCCGAGAGACCCAGTACTTC	CASSVYRGRRETQYF
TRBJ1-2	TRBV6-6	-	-	TGTGCCAGCAGTTACTCAGACAGGAGCTATGGCTACACCTTC	CASSYSDRSYGYTF
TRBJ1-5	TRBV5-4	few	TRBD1	TGTGCCAGCAGCTCCGACAGGGGTCAGCCCCAGCATTTT	CASSSDRGQPQHF
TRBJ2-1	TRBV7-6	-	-	TGTGCCAGCAGCCGTAATGAGCAGTTCTTC	CASSRNEQFF
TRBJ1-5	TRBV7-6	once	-	TGTGCCAGCAGCTTATATGGGAGGGCAGGTGGGAGAACGAGAGGTCAGCCCCAGCATTTT	CASSLYGRAGGRTRGQPQHF
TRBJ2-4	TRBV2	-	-	TGTGCCAGCAGTGGAGACAGAAACATTCAGTACTTC	CASSGDRNIQYF
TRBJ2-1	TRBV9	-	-	TGTGCCAGCAGCGAGAGGGACACGCTGAATGAGCAGTTCTTC	CASSERDTLNEQFF
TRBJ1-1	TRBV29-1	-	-	TGCAGCGTTGAAGGGTGGGCAGGGGAAGCTTTCTTT	CSVEGWAGEAFF
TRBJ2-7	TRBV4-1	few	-	TGCGCCAGCAGCCAAGAGCGGCCGCCCTCCTACGAGCAGTACTTC	CASSQERPPSYEQYF
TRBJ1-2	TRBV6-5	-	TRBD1	TGTGCCAGCAGGAAGTGGACAGGAAAACCCTATGGCTACACCTTC	CASRKWTGKPYGYTF
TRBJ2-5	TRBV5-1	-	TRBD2	TGCGCCAGCAGCGCTAGCGGGAGGGGCGGACAAGAGACCCAGTACTTC	CASSASGRGGQETQYF
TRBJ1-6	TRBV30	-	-	TGTGCCTGGACTGAGACATATAATTCACCCCTCCACTTT	CAWTETYNSPLHF
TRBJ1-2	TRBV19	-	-	TGTGCCAGTTCTTGGGCGAGGGACTATGGCTACACCTTC	CASSWARDYGYTF
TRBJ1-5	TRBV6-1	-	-	TGTGCCAGCAGTGAGTATGAGGGGGATAGCAATCAGCCCCAGCATTTT	CASSEYEGDSNQPQHF
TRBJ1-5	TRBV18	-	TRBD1	TGTGCCAGCTCCACAGGGGGGGGCAATCAGCCCCAGCATTTT	CASSTGGGNQPQHF
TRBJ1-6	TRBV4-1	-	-	TGCGCCAGCAGCTCTCCCCCACTTTCACCCCTCCACTTT	CASSSPPLSPLHF
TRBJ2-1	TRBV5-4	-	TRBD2	TGTGCCAGCAGCTTGGGACTAGCGGGGGGGTACAATGAGCAGTTCTTC	CASSLGLAGGYNEQFF
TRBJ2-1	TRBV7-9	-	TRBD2	TGTGCCAGCCAGAGTGAGGCTAGCGGGGTGGAGTTCTTC	CASQSEASGVEFF